This TCR beta chain emerged from a study of T cell responses to AZD1222 COVID-19 vaccine. Study details: Second-dose schedules of about 4 or about 12 weeks were combined. General study points: In all cases, repertoires were sampled only after the peak T cell response. Just 5 or 6 AZD1222 recipients tested seropositive at baseline. Two AZD1222 doses significantly raised spike-specific TCR breadth and depth over controls.

Per germline, CDR1 LNHDA and CDR2 SQIVND (reference sequence). This CDR3 has 17 residues. V was cut by 3 bases and J by 8 bases, with 20 bases left in between. Here immunoSEQ multiplex PCR was the method, and the copy in TCRdb shows in-frame clones only, minus some. The repertoire holds 110,000 to 150,000 clones, with around 90% as singletons. A note on this clone: Its target is not known.

Here the sequenced sample was peripheral blood, taken on day 0 of AZD1222 vaccination. The chain couples TRBV19 to TRBJ1-6, with D possibly TRBD1 on 6 matching bases. The source is an adult in good health. The CDR3 region is CASSMSPTGPIDSPLHF. The CDR3 nucleotides are TGTGCCAGTAGTATGAGCCCGACAGGACCCATTGATTCACCCCTCCACTTT.